This T cell receptor (beta chain) was captured by sequencing in a study of cytomegalovirus exposure and HLA in healthy donors. General study findings and limits: Later analysis indicated greater clonal expansion among HLA-associated TCR beta chains than among equally common other chains. What was likely a sequencing artifact was a cluster of highly shared sequence variants. TCR beta V- and J-gene trimming, according to a later analysis, was linked to a missense DCLRE1C variant. A later analysis revealed that TCR association rates differed between HLA loci, peaking at DRB1 and bottoming out at HLA-C.

PCR amplification relied on 60 Vbeta primers (plus 13 Jbeta primers). TCRdb's copy holds only in-frame clones and misses some; the assay was immunoSEQ multiplex PCR. The data contain 150,000 or so clones, around two thirds of them singletons. A note on this clone: The antigen is undetermined.

This receptor was identified in a man aged 25-45 years in good health and CMV-seropositive. The sample was PBMCs.

The CDR3 nucleotides read TGTGCCAGCAGCCCCCGACCGGGACAAAAGTACTTC. Translation gives CASSPRPGQKYF. V and J are TRBV6-5 and TRBJ2-4; D may be TRBD1 (6 bases). The CDR3 has 12 amino acids. Deletions cut 6 bases from V and 14 bases from J, with 17 bases between. Germline values: CDR1 MNHEY, CDR2 SVGAGI.